Listed below are T cell receptor beta chains from one sample, sequenced in a study of beta chain features in type 1 diabetes. Libraries were prepared by immunoSEQ multiplex PCR; TCRdb keeps only in-frame clonotypes and omits some of them. The sample lists roughly 350,000 clones, 9.5% to 12% occurring once. The sequenced material came from naive CD4+ T cells from blood. The receptor set was obtained from a woman in her 30s in good health. Both conserved end residues are part of each CDR3. Each record gives: clone size, D gene, V gene, J gene, CDR3 DNA, CDR3 protein. A D gene is named only where the DNA matches it firmly. Clone size is not always given. Where it is, it says once, few, many or a class for expanded clones.

abundance: few; d_gene: TRBD2; v_gene: TRBV7-3; j_gene: TRBJ2-3; CDR3nt: TGTGCCAGCAGCTTAACCCCCGGGACTAGCGGGAGAATCACAGATACGCAGTATTTT; CDR3aa: CASSLTPGTSGRITDTQYF
abundance: -; d_gene: -; v_gene: TRBV5-6; j_gene: TRBJ1-2; CDR3nt: TGTGCCAGCAGCAGCGGACAGCGAGACTATGGCTACACCTTC; CDR3aa: CASSSGQRDYGYTF
abundance: many; d_gene: -; v_gene: TRBV6-6; j_gene: TRBJ1-2; CDR3nt: TGTGCCAGCAGTTACTCGTCGCAGGGAGGCTACACCTTC; CDR3aa: CASSYSSQGGYTF
abundance: -; d_gene: -; v_gene: TRBV6-1; j_gene: TRBJ2-7; CDR3nt: TGTGCCAGCAGTCTAAGGGGATACGAGCAGTACTTC; CDR3aa: CASSLRGYEQYF
abundance: once; d_gene: TRBD2; v_gene: TRBV28; j_gene: TRBJ2-5; CDR3nt: TGTGCCAGCAGTTCCCCCCCAGCGGGAGGGTTTGAGACCCAGTACTTC; CDR3aa: CASSSPPAGGFETQYF
abundance: -; d_gene: TRBD1; v_gene: TRBV7-9; j_gene: TRBJ1-5; CDR3nt: TGTGCCAGCAGTCAGGCCGGGACAGGGGTCTCTCAGCCCCAGCATTTT; CDR3aa: CASSQAGTGVSQPQHF
abundance: few; d_gene: -; v_gene: TRBV6-1; j_gene: TRBJ2-1; CDR3nt: TGTGCCAGCAGTGCTGAGAGCTCCTACAATGAGCAGTTCTTC; CDR3aa: CASSAESSYNEQFF
abundance: few; d_gene: -; v_gene: TRBV25-1; j_gene: TRBJ1-2; CDR3nt: TGTGCCAGCAGTGACCGCCTAAGGGGGAGCGGCTACACCTTC; CDR3aa: CASSDRLRGSGYTF
abundance: few; d_gene: -; v_gene: TRBV9; j_gene: TRBJ1-2; CDR3nt: TGTGCCAGCAGTCAGGACATCGCCGGCTACACCTTC; CDR3aa: CASSQDIAGYTF
abundance: -; d_gene: -; v_gene: TRBV11-3; j_gene: TRBJ2-7; CDR3nt: TGTGCCAGCAGCCTCGGACTTGGACCATACTACGAGCAGTACTTC; CDR3aa: CASSLGLGPYYEQYF
abundance: few; d_gene: -; v_gene: TRBV29-1; j_gene: TRBJ2-2; CDR3nt: TGCAGCGCCCGCCTCGGGGGACCTACCGGGGAGCTGTTTTTT; CDR3aa: CSARLGGPTGELFF
abundance: few; d_gene: -; v_gene: TRBV7-3; j_gene: TRBJ2-1; CDR3nt: TGTGCCAGCAGCATAACCGTCGGAGAGGGGCAGTTCTTC; CDR3aa: CASSITVGEGQFF
abundance: few; d_gene: -; v_gene: TRBV18; j_gene: TRBJ1-1; CDR3nt: TGTGCCAGCTCACGCGACAAGTTGAACACTGAAGCTTTCTTT; CDR3aa: CASSRDKLNTEAFF
abundance: -; d_gene: -; v_gene: TRBV28; j_gene: TRBJ2-7; CDR3nt: TGTGCCAGCAGCCGAGGGCAGACTAGACGGGAGCAGTACTTC; CDR3aa: CASSRGQTRREQYF
abundance: few; d_gene: -; v_gene: TRBV27; j_gene: TRBJ1-1; CDR3nt: TGTGCCAGCAGTAACAGGGTAGCGAGCACTGAAGCTTTCTTT; CDR3aa: CASSNRVASTEAFF
abundance: -; d_gene: -; v_gene: TRBV6-1; j_gene: TRBJ1-1; CDR3nt: TGTGCCAGCAGTGCCTTCTCCCCCGGGGACACTGAAGCTTTCTTT; CDR3aa: CASSAFSPGDTEAFF
abundance: -; d_gene: TRBD1; v_gene: TRBV5-1; j_gene: TRBJ2-2; CDR3nt: TGCGCCAGCAGCTTGGAGCAGGGGGCGAACACCGGGGAGCTGTTTTTT; CDR3aa: CASSLEQGANTGELFF
abundance: once; d_gene: TRBD2; v_gene: TRBV4-2; j_gene: TRBJ2-5; CDR3nt: TGTGCCAGCAGCCAAGCCGCGGGAGCGGGAGGAAGCCAAGAGACCCAGTACTTC; CDR3aa: CASSQAAGAGGSQETQYF
abundance: -; d_gene: -; v_gene: TRBV28; j_gene: TRBJ2-1; CDR3nt: TGTGCCAGCAGTTCAACAGGCTGGGAGCAGTTCTTC; CDR3aa: CASSSTGWEQFF
abundance: -; d_gene: TRBD1; v_gene: TRBV29-1; j_gene: TRBJ2-1; CDR3nt: TGCAGCGTTGGACAGGGCCTCTACAATGAGCAGTTCTTC; CDR3aa: CSVGQGLYNEQFF
abundance: few; d_gene: TRBD1; v_gene: TRBV30; j_gene: TRBJ1-5; CDR3nt: TGTGCCTGGAGCATGGGACAGACTAGCAATCAGCCCCAGCATTTT; CDR3aa: CAWSMGQTSNQPQHF
abundance: few; d_gene: TRBD1; v_gene: TRBV5-8; j_gene: TRBJ2-1; CDR3nt: TGTGCCAGCAGCTACGGACAGGGGGTGATCTACAATGAGCAGTTCTTC; CDR3aa: CASSYGQGVIYNEQFF
abundance: -; d_gene: -; v_gene: TRBV14; j_gene: TRBJ2-2; CDR3nt: TGTGCCAGCAGCCACAGAGCACCCCATTCCACAGGGATGAACACCGGGGAGCTGTTTTTT; CDR3aa: CASSHRAPHSTGMNTGELFF
abundance: -; d_gene: -; v_gene: TRBV4-3; j_gene: TRBJ2-3; CDR3nt: TGCGCCAGCAGCCGAGAAATCGGCGGGCGCACAGATACGCAGTATTTT; CDR3aa: CASSREIGGRTDTQYF
abundance: few; d_gene: TRBD2; v_gene: TRBV9; j_gene: TRBJ2-1; CDR3nt: TGTGCCAGCAGCCCCCGACTAGCGGGAGTATACAATGAGCAGTTCTTC; CDR3aa: CASSPRLAGVYNEQFF
abundance: -; d_gene: -; v_gene: TRBV9; j_gene: TRBJ2-2; CDR3nt: TGTGCCAGCAGCCTCGAAGGTCCGGGCACCGGGGAGCTGTTTTTT; CDR3aa: CASSLEGPGTGELFF
abundance: few; d_gene: TRBD1; v_gene: TRBV5-1; j_gene: TRBJ2-3; CDR3nt: TGCGCCAGCAGCACGGGACAGTTCACAGATACGCAGTATTTT; CDR3aa: CASSTGQFTDTQYF
abundance: few; d_gene: -; v_gene: TRBV28; j_gene: TRBJ2-7; CDR3nt: TGTGCCAGCAGTCGGGACAAGAGCTTGAACGAGCAGTACTTC; CDR3aa: CASSRDKSLNEQYF
abundance: few; d_gene: -; v_gene: TRBV7-2; j_gene: TRBJ2-2; CDR3nt: TGTGCCAGCAGCTTAGTAACGGGAGTCTCCGGGGAGCTGTTTTTT; CDR3aa: CASSLVTGVSGELFF
abundance: few; d_gene: -; v_gene: TRBV5-4; j_gene: TRBJ2-7; CDR3nt: TGTGCCAGCAGCTCACCAGGCAGGGGTGGCTACGAGCAGTACTTC; CDR3aa: CASSSPGRGGYEQYF
abundance: -; d_gene: TRBD2; v_gene: TRBV5-4; j_gene: TRBJ2-3; CDR3nt: TGTGCCAGCAGCCTGACTAGCGGGACTAGCACAGATACGCAGTATTTT; CDR3aa: CASSLTSGTSTDTQYF
abundance: few; d_gene: TRBD1; v_gene: TRBV6-5; j_gene: TRBJ1-1; CDR3nt: TGTGCCAGCAGTTACTCAGGGGGCTCGAACACTGAAGCTTTCTTT; CDR3aa: CASSYSGGSNTEAFF
abundance: -; d_gene: TRBD1; v_gene: TRBV30; j_gene: TRBJ1-5; CDR3nt: TGTGCCTGGAGGGGACAGGGAGGTCAGCCCCAGCATTTT; CDR3aa: CAWRGQGGQPQHF
abundance: few; d_gene: -; v_gene: TRBV6-1; j_gene: TRBJ1-1; CDR3nt: TGTGCCAGCAAGGGGGACACTGAAGCTTTCTTT; CDR3aa: CASKGDTEAFF
abundance: -; d_gene: TRBD2; v_gene: TRBV9; j_gene: TRBJ2-7; CDR3nt: TGTGCAAGGGGACTAGCTGACGAGCAGTACTTC; CDR3aa: CARGLADEQYF
abundance: few; d_gene: -; v_gene: TRBV19; j_gene: TRBJ1-1; CDR3nt: TGTGCCAGTAGTATGCTACAGGGCTGGACTGAAGCTTTCTTT; CDR3aa: CASSMLQGWTEAFF
abundance: -; d_gene: -; v_gene: TRBV30; j_gene: TRBJ1-1; CDR3nt: TGTGCCTGGAGTTGGGGGCCTGAAGCTTTCTTT; CDR3aa: CAWSWGPEAFF
abundance: -; d_gene: -; v_gene: TRBV25-1; j_gene: TRBJ1-2; CDR3nt: TGTGCCAGCAGTGAAGGGGGGGCGACGAACTATGGCTACACCTTC; CDR3aa: CASSEGGATNYGYTF
abundance: -; d_gene: TRBD1; v_gene: TRBV18; j_gene: TRBJ2-1; CDR3nt: TGTGCCAGCTCACCCTCGGACAGGAGAAACAATGAGCAGTTCTTC; CDR3aa: CASSPSDRRNNEQFF
abundance: few; d_gene: -; v_gene: TRBV7-2; j_gene: TRBJ1-1; CDR3nt: TGTGCCAGCAGCCCCCGGACTAACACTGAAGCTTTCTTT; CDR3aa: CASSPRTNTEAFF
abundance: -; d_gene: -; v_gene: TRBV28; j_gene: TRBJ1-4; CDR3nt: TGTGCCAGCGAGGGCTTAAATGAAAAACTGTTTTTT; CDR3aa: CASEGLNEKLFF
abundance: -; d_gene: -; v_gene: TRBV7-2; j_gene: TRBJ2-7; CDR3nt: TGTGCCAGCAGCTTAGTCGCAGGGATCCCCTACGAGCAGTACTTC; CDR3aa: CASSLVAGIPYEQYF
abundance: few; d_gene: TRBD1; v_gene: TRBV7-2; j_gene: TRBJ1-5; CDR3nt: TGTGCCAGCAGCCAACTCGGGACAGAAAACAATCAGCCCCAGCATTTT; CDR3aa: CASSQLGTENNQPQHF
abundance: few; d_gene: -; v_gene: TRBV4-2; j_gene: TRBJ2-1; CDR3nt: TGTGCCAGCAGCCAAGAAGGGAGAAGCTCCTACAATGAGCAGTTCTTC; CDR3aa: CASSQEGRSSYNEQFF
abundance: few; d_gene: TRBD1; v_gene: TRBV28; j_gene: TRBJ2-7; CDR3nt: TGTGCCAGTTTACGGACAGGGGGCCTCTACGAGCAGTACTTC; CDR3aa: CASLRTGGLYEQYF
abundance: -; d_gene: TRBD1; v_gene: TRBV5-1; j_gene: TRBJ2-5; CDR3nt: TGCGCCAGCAGCCCTGGACAGGGACAAGAGACCCAGTACTTC; CDR3aa: CASSPGQGQETQYF
abundance: -; d_gene: TRBD2; v_gene: TRBV30; j_gene: TRBJ2-7; CDR3nt: TGTGCCTGGAAGCTAGCGGGAAGAAAGTCCTACGAGCAGTACTTC; CDR3aa: CAWKLAGRKSYEQYF
abundance: few; d_gene: -; v_gene: TRBV7-9; j_gene: TRBJ1-1; CDR3nt: TGTGCCAGCAGCTTTCGACAGGCTGCTGAAGCTTTCTTT; CDR3aa: CASSFRQAAEAFF
abundance: few; d_gene: TRBD2; v_gene: TRBV7-3; j_gene: TRBJ2-3; CDR3nt: TGTGCCAGCACTCTTGGGAGGGCTAGCACAGATACGCAGTATTTT; CDR3aa: CASTLGRASTDTQYF
abundance: few; d_gene: -; v_gene: TRBV13; j_gene: TRBJ2-5; CDR3nt: TGTGCCAGCAGCTTACGGGAGACCCAGTACTTC; CDR3aa: CASSLRETQYF
abundance: few; d_gene: TRBD1; v_gene: TRBV15; j_gene: TRBJ1-2; CDR3nt: TGTGCCACCAGCGGAGGACAGGGGAATGGCTACACCTTC; CDR3aa: CATSGGQGNGYTF